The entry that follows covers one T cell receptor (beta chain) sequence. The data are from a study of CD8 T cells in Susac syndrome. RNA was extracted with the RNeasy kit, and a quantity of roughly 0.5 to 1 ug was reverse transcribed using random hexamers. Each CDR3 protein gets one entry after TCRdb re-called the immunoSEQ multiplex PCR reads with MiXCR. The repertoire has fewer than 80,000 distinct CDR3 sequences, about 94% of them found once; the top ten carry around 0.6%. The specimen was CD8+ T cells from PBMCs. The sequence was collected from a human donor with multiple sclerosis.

This chain's CDR3 is CASSPAVADYGYTF. CDR3 DNA sequence: TGTGCCAGTAGCCCCGCGGTAGCGGATTATGGCTACACCTTC. V is TRBV19 and J is TRBJ1-2; D unclear. This CDR3 has 14 amino acids. Per the germline V gene, CDR1 is LNHDA and CDR2 is SQIVND (reference sequence). V shed 6 bases and J shed 5 bases, with 16 bases lying between them.